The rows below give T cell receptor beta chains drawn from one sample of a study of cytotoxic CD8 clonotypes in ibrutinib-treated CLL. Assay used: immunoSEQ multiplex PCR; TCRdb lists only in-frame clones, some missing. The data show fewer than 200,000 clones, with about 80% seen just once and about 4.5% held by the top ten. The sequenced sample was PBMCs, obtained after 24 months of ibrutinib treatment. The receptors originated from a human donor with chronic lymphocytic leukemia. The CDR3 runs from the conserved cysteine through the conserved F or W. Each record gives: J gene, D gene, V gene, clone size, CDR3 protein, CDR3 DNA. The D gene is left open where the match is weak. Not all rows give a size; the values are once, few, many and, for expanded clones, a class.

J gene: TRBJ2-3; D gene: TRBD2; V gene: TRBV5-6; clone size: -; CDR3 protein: CASSSPRGLAGRDTQYF; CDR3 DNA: TGTGCCAGCAGCTCCCCCCGGGGACTAGCGGGCAGAGATACGCAGTATTTT
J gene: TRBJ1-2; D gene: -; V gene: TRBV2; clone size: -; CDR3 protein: CASSESHGYTF; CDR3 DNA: TGTGCCAGCAGTGAATCTCATGGCTACACCTTC
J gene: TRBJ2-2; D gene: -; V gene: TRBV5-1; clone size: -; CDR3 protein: CASNGGNQANTGELFF; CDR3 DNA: TGCGCCAGTAATGGGGGGAATCAGGCGAACACCGGGGAGCTGTTTTTT
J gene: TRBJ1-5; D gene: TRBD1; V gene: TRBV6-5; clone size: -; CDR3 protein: CASKPTGSNQPQHF; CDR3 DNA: TGTGCCAGCAAACCGACAGGGAGCAATCAGCCCCAGCATTTT
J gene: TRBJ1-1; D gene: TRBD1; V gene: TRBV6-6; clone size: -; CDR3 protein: CASKDRADTEAFF; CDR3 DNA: TGTGCCAGCAAGGACAGGGCGGACACTGAAGCTTTCTTT
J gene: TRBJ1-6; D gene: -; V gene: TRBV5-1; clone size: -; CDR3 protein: CASSLPGTANSPLHF; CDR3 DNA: TGCGCCAGCAGCTTGCCCGGGACTGCTAATTCACCCCTCCACTTT
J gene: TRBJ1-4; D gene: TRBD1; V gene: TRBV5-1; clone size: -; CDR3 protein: CASSLPTGGLEKLFF; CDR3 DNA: TGCGCCAGCAGCCTACCGACAGGGGGCTTAGAAAAACTGTTTTTT
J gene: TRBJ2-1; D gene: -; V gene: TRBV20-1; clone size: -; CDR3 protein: CSARKGGEQFF; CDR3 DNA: TGCAGTGCTCGAAAGGGTGGTGAGCAGTTCTTC
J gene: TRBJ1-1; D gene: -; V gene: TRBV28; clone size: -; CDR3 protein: CASRTSMNTEAFF; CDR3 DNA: TGTGCCAGCAGAACTTCCATGAACACTGAAGCTTTCTTT
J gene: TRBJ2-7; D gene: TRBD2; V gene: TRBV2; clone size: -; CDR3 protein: CASTPTSGISYEQYF; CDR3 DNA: TGTGCCAGCACCCCGACTAGCGGGATCTCCTACGAGCAGTACTTC
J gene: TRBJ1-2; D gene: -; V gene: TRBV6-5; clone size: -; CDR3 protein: CASSLSLAYGYTF; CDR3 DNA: TGTGCCAGCAGCCTGAGCCTGGCCTATGGCTACACCTTC
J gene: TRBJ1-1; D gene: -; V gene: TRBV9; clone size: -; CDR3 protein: CASSSSGLANTEAFF; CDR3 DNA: TGTGCCAGCAGCTCTTCAGGCTTAGCGAACACTGAAGCTTTCTTT
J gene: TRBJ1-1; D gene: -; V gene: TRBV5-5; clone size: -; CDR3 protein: CASSPGQKEVMNTEAFF; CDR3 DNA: TGTGCCAGCAGTCCCGGACAGAAAGAAGTAATGAACACTGAAGCTTTCTTT
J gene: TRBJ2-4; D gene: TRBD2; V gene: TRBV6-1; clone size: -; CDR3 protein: CASSDASGGTPFQNIQYF; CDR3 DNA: TGTGCCAGCAGTGACGCTAGCGGGGGGACCCCCTTCCAAAACATTCAGTACTTC
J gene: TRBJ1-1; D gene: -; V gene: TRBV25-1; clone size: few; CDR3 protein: CASSGSSRNTEAFF; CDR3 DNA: TGTGCCAGCAGTGGATCTTCTCGGAACACTGAAGCTTTCTTT
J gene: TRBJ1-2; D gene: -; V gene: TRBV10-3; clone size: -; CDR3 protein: CAIGREGGYHYGYTF; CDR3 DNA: TGTGCCATCGGTAGGGAGGGGGGCTACCACTATGGCTACACCTTC
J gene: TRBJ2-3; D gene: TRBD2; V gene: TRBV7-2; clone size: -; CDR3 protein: CASSFSGRTDTQYF; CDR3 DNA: TGTGCCAGCAGCTTTAGCGGGCGCACAGATACGCAGTATTTT
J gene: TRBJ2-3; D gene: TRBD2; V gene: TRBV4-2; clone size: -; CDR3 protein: CASSQDSSGGTDTQYF; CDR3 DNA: TGTGCCAGCAGCCAAGATTCTAGCGGGGGGACAGATACGCAGTATTTT
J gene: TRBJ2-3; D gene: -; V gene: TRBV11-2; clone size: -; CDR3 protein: CASSLDRGTQYF; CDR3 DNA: TGTGCCAGCAGCTTAGACCGGGGTACGCAGTATTTT
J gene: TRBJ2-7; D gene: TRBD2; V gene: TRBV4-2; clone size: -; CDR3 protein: CASSQASLAGGYEQYF; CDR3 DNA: TGTGCCAGCAGCCAAGCCAGTCTAGCGGGAGGCTACGAGCAGTACTTC
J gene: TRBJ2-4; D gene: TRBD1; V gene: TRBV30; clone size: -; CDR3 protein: CAWSVSLGQGTSSKNIQYF; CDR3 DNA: TGTGCCTGGAGTGTATCCCTGGGACAGGGAACTTCTTCCAAAAACATTCAGTACTTC
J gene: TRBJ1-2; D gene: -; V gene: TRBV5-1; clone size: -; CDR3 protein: CASRALDRFQGGYTF; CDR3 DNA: TGCGCCAGCAGAGCTTTAGACAGGTTCCAGGGGGGCTACACCTTC
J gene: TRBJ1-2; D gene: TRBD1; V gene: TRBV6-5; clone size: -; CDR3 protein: CASRPRQGALGYTF; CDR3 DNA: TGTGCCAGCAGGCCTCGACAGGGGGCGCTTGGCTACACCTTC
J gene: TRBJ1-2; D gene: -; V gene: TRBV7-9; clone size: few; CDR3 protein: CASSLEWVDAYGYTF; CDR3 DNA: TGTGCCAGCAGCTTAGAGTGGGTAGATGCCTATGGCTACACCTTC
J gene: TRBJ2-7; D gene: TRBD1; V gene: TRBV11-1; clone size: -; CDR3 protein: CASSFTGGSYEQYF; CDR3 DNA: TGTGCCAGCAGCTTCACAGGGGGCTCCTACGAGCAGTACTTC
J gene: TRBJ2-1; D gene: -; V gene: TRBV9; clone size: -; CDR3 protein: CASSVGGGRFHYNEQFF; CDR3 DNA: TGTGCCAGCAGCGTAGGGGGTGGTCGGTTCCACTACAATGAGCAGTTCTTC
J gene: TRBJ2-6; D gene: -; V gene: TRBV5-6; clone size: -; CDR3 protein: CASSLSGANVLTF; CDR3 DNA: TGTGCCAGCAGCTTGAGTGGGGCCAACGTCCTGACTTTC
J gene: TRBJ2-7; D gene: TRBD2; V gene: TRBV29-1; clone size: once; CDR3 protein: CSVLTSGSYEQYF; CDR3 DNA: TGCAGCGTGTTGACTAGCGGGAGCTACGAGCAGTACTTC
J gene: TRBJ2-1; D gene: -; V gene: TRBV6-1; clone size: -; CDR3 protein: CASSELDPRHEQFF; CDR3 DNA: TGTGCCAGCAGTGAACTGGACCCACGGCATGAGCAGTTCTTC
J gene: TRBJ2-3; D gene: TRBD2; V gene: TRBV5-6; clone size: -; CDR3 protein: CASSWTGLAGGTDTQYF; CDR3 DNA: TGTGCCAGCAGCTGGACGGGACTAGCGGGGGGAACAGATACGCAGTATTTT
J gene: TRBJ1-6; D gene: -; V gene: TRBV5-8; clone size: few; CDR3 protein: CASSFLPYRANSPLHF; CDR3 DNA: TGTGCCAGCAGCTTTTTGCCCTACAGGGCAAATTCACCCCTCCACTTT
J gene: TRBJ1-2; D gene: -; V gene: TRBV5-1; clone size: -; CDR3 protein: CASSFDGLNYGYTF; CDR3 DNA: TGCGCCAGCAGCTTCGACGGCCTTAACTATGGCTACACCTTC
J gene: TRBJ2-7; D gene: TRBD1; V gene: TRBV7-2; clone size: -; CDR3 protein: CASSSPLGTGGLYEQYF; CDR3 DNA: TGTGCCAGCAGCTCTCCTTTGGGGACAGGGGGACTTTACGAGCAGTACTTC
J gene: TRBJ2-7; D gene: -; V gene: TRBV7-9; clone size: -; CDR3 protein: CASAVGDEQYF; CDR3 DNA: TGTGCCAGCGCGGTCGGGGACGAGCAGTACTTC
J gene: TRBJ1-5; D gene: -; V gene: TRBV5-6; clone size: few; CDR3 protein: CASSPAGQPQHF; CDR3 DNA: TGTGCCAGCAGCCCGGCGGGTCAGCCCCAGCATTTT
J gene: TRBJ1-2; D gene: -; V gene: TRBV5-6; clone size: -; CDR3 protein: CASRRTANYGYTF; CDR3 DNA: TGTGCCAGCAGGCGGACAGCTAACTATGGCTACACCTTC
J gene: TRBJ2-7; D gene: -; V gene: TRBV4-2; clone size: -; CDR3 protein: CASSQDSHWDVSYEQYF; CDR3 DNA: TGTGCCAGCAGCCAAGATTCCCATTGGGATGTGTCCTACGAGCAGTACTTC
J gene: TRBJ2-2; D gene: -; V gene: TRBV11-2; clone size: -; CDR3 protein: CASSLDPSVGSGELFF; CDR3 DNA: TGTGCCAGCAGCTTAGACCCCTCCGTGGGTTCCGGGGAGCTGTTTTTT
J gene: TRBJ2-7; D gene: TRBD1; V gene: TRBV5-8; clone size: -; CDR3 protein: CASRRGQGGSYEQYF; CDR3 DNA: TGTGCCAGCAGGCGGGGACAGGGCGGGTCCTACGAGCAGTACTTC
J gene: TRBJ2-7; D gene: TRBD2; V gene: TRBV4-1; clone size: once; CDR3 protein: CASSPSLPSGEQYF; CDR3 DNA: TGCGCCAGCAGCCCCTCCCTCCCTAGCGGCGAGCAGTACTTC
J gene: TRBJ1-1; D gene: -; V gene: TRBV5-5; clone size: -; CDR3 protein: CASSNQGSTEAFF; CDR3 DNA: TGTGCCAGCAGCAACCAGGGATCCACTGAAGCTTTCTTT